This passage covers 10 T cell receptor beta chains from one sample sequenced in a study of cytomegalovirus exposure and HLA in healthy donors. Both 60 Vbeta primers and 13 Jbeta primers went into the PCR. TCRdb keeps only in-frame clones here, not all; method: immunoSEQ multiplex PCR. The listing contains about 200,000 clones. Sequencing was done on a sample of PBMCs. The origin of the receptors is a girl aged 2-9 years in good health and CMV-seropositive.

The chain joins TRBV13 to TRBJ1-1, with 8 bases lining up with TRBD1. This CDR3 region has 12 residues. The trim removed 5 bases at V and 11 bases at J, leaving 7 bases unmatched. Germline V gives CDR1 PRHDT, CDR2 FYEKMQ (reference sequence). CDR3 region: CASSRTGFGAFF. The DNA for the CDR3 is TGTGCCAGCAGCAGGACAGGGTTTGGGGCTTTCTTT. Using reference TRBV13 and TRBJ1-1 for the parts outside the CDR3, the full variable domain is AAGVIQSPRHLIKEKRETATLKCYPIPRHDTVYWYQQGPGQDPQFLISFYEKMQSDKGSIPDRFSAQQFSDYHSELNMSSLELGDSALYFCASSRTGFGAFFGQGTRLTVV.

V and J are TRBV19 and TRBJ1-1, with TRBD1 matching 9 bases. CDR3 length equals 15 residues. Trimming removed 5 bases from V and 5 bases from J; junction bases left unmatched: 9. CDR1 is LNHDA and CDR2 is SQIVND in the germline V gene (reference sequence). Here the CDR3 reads CASSVPGQGGTEAFF. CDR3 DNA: TGTGCCAGTAGTGTACCGGGACAGGGAGGGACTGAAGCTTTCTTT. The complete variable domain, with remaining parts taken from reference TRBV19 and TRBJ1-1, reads DGGITQSPKYLFRKEGQNVTLSCEQNLNHDAMYWYRQDPGQGLRLIYYSQIVNDFQKGDIAEGYSVSREKKESFPLTVTSAQKNPTAFYLCASSVPGQGGTEAFFGQGTRLTVV.

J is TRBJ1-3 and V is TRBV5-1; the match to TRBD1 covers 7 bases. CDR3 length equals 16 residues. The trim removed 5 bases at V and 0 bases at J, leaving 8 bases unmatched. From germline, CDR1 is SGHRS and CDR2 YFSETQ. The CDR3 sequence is CASRLGDSDSGNTIYF. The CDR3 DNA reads TGCGCCAGCAGACTGGGGGACAGCGACTCTGGAAACACCATATATTTT.

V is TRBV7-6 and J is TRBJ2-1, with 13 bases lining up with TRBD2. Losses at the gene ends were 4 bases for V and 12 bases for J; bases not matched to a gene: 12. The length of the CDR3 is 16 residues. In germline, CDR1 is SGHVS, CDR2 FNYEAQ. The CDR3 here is CASSSGLAGAGNWQFF. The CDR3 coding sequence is TGTGCCAGCAGCTCCGGACTAGCGGGAGCTGGTAATTGGCAGTTCTTC.

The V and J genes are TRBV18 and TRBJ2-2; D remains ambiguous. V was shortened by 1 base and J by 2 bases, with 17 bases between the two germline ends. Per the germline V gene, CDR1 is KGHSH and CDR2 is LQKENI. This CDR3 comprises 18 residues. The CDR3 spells CASSPLSQGQVNTGELFF. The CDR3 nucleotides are TGTGCCAGCTCACCACTTTCCCAAGGCCAGGTCAACACCGGGGAGCTGTTTTTT.

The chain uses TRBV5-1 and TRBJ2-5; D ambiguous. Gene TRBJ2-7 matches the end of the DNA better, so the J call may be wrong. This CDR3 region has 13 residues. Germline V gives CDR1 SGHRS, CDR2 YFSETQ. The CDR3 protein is CASSFDSTYEQYF. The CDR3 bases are TGCGCCAGCAGCTTTGACTCGACCTACGAGCAGTACTTC.

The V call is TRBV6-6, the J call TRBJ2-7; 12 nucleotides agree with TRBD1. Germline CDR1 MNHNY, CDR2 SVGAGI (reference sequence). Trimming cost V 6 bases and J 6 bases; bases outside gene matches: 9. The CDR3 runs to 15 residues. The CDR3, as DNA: TGTGCCAGCAGCCCTGGGGACAGGGGGCAAAGCGAGCAGTACTTC. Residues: CASSPGDRGQSEQYF.

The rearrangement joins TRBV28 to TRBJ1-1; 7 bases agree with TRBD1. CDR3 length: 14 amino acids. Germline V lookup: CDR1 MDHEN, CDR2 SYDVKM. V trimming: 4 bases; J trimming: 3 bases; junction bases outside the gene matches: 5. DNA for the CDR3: TGTGCCAGCAGTTCAAACAGGGGTTACACTGAAGCTTTCTTT. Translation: CASSSNRGYTEAFF.

CDR3 residues: CASSRPSGTSTGELFF. CDR3 in DNA: TGTGCCAGCAGCCGACCCTCCGGGACTTCCACCGGGGAGCTGTTTTTT. The V call is TRBV27, the J call TRBJ2-2; possible D gene TRBD2, 6 bases. V gave up 6 bases and J gave up 4 bases, with 18 bases separating them. This CDR3 is built from 16 residues. The germline gives CDR1 MNHEY, CDR2 SMNVEV (reference sequence).

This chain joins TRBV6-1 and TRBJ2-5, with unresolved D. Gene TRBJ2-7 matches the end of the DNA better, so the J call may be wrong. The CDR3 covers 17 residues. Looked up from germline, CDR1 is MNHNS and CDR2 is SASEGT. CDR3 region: CASSEIRGVTYSYEQYF. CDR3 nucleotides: TGTGCCAGCAGTGAAATTCGCGGCGTAACCTACTCCTACGAGCAGTACTTC.